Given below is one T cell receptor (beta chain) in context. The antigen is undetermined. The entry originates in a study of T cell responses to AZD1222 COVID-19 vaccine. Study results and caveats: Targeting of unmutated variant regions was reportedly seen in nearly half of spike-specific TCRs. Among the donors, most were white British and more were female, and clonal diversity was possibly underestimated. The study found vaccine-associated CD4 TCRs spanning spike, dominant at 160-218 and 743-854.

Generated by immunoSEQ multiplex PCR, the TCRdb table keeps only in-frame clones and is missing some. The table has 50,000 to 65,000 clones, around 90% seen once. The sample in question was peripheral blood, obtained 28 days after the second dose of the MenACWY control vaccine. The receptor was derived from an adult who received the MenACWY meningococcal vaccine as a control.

The CDR3 reads CASSLTWGSTEAFF. CDR3 nucleotide sequence: TGTGCCAGCAGTCTAACCTGGGGGTCCACTGAAGCTTTCTTT. The genes are TRBV27 and TRBJ1-1, with TRBD1 as a possible D gene (5 bases). Trimming cost V 5 bases and J 4 bases, with 14 bases left between them. Germline CDR1 MNHEY, CDR2 SMNVEV (reference sequence). The CDR3 is 14 amino acids.